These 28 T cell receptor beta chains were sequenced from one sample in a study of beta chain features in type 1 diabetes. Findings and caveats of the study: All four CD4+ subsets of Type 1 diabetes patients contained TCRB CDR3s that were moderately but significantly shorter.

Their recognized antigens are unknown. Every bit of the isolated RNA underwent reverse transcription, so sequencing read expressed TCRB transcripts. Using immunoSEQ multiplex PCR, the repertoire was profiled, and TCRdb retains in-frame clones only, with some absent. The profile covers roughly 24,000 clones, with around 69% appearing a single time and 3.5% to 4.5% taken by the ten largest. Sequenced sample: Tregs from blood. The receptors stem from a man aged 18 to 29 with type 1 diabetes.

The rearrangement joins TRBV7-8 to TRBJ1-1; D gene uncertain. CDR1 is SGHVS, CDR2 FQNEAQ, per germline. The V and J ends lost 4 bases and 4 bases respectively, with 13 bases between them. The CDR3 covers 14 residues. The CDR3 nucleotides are TGTGCCAGCAGCTCAGTGGTTTGGAGCACTGAAGCTTTCTTT. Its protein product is CASSSVVWSTEAFF.

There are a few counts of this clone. CDR3 residues: CASSRLYGQNYEQYF. CDR3 nucleotides: TGTGCCAGCAGCCGACTTTACGGACAGAACTACGAGCAGTACTTC. The chain combines TRBV7-9 with TRBJ2-7, with D perhaps TRBD1 (6 bases). The germline V gene has CDR1 SEHNR and CDR2 FQNEAQ (reference sequence). V lost 5 bases and J lost 3, with 17 bases in between. The length of the CDR3 is 15 residues.

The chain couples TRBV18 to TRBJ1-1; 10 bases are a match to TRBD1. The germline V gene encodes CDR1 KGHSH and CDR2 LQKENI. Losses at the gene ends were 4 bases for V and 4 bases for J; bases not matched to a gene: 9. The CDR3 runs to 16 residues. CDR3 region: CASSRRGDRGVTEAFF. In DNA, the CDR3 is TGTGCCAGCTCACGCCGAGGGGACAGGGGAGTCACTGAAGCTTTCTTT.

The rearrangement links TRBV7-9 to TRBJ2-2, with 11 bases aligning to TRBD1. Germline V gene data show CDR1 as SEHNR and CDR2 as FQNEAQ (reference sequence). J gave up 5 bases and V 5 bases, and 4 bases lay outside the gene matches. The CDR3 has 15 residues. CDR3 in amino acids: CASSRTGGRTGELFF. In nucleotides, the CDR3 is TGTGCCAGCAGCAGGACAGGGGGCCGGACCGGGGAGCTGTTTTTT.

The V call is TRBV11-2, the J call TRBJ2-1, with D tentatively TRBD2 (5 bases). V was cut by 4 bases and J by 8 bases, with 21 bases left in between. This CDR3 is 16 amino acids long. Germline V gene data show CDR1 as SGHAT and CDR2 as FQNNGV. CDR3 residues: CASSWPSGRSGDEQFF. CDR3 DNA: TGTGCCAGCAGCTGGCCGTCGGGGAGATCGGGCGATGAGCAGTTCTTC.

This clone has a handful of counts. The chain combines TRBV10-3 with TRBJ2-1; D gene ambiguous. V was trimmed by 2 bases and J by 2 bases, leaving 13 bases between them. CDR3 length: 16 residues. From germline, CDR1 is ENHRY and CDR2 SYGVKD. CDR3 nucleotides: TGTGCCATCAGTGAGCCCCACTTACCACCCTACAATGAGCAGTTCTTC. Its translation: CAISEPHLPPYNEQFF.

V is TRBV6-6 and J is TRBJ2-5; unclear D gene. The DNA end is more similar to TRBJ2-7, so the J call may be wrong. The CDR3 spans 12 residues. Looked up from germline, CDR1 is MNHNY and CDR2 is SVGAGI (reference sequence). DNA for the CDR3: TGTGCCAGCGGTGGCGACTCCTACGAGCAGTACTTC. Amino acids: CASGGDSYEQYF.

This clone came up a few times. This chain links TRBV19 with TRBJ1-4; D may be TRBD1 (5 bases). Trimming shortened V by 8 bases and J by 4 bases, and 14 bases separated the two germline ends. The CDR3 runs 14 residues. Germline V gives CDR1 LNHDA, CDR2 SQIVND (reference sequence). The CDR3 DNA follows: TGTGCCAGTCGAAATCCAGGGAATAATGAAAAACTGTTTTTT. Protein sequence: CASRNPGNNEKLFF.

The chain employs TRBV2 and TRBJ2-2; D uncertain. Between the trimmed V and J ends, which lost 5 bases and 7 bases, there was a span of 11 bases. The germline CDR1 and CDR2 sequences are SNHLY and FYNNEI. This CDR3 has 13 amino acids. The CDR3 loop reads CASSKEMDGELFF. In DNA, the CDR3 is TGTGCCAGCAGTAAGGAGATGGACGGGGAGCTGTTTTTT.

The CDR3 nucleotides read TGTGCCAGCAGCTTACGACTAGCGGGAGTTTCCTACAATGAGCAGTTCTTC. It translates to CASSLRLAGVSYNEQFF. The rearrangement links TRBV7-9 to TRBJ2-1; 12 positions match TRBD2. This CDR3 spans 17 amino acids. Germline V lookup: CDR1 SEHNR, CDR2 FQNEAQ (reference sequence). V shed 2 bases, J shed 1 base, and the junction held 3 bases outside the gene matches.

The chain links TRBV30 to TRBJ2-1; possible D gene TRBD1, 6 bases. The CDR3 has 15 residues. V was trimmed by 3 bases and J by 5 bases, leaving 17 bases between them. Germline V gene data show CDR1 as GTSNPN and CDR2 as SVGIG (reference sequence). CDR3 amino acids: CAWSRTVMNNNEQFF. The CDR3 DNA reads TGTGCCTGGAGCCGGACAGTTATGAATAACAATGAGCAGTTCTTC.

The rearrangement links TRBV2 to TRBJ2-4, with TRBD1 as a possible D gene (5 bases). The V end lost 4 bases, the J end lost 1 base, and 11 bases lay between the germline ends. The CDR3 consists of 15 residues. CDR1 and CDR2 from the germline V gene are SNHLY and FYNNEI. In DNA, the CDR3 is TGTGCCAGCAGTGCTTCCCAGGGCGCCAAAAACATTCAGTACTTC. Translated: CASSASQGAKNIQYF.

CDR3 coding DNA: TGTGCCAGCAGCCCGCGGACACCGGAGCAGTTCTTC. Its protein is CASSPRTPEQFF. This rearrangement joins TRBV7-9 to TRBJ2-1; perhaps TRBD1 as D (5 bases). Trimming pared 5 bases from V and 10 bases from J, leaving 12 bases between. Germline CDR1 and CDR2: SEHNR and FQNEAQ (reference sequence). The CDR3 is 12 residues long.

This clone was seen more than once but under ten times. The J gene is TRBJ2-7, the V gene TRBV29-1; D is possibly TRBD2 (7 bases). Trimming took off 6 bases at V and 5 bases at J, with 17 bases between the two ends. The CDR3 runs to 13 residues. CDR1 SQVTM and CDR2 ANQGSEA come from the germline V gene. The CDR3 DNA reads TGCAGCGTCGGGGGGCAGGTCGAAGACGAGCAGTACTTC. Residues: CSVGGQVEDEQYF.

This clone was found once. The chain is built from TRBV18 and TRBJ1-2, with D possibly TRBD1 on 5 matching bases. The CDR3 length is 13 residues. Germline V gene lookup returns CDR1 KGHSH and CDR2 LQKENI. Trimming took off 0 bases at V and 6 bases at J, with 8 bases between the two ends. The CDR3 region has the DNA TGTGCCAGCTCACCACCGGCGGGGGATGGCTACACCTTC. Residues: CASSPPAGDGYTF.

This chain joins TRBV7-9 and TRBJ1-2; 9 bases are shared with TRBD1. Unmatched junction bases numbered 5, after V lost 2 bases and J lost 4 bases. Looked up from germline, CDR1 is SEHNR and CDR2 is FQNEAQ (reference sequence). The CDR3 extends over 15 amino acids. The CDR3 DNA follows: TGTGCCAGCAGCTTACGGGACAGGGTTGGCTATGGCTACACCTTC. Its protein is CASSLRDRVGYGYTF.

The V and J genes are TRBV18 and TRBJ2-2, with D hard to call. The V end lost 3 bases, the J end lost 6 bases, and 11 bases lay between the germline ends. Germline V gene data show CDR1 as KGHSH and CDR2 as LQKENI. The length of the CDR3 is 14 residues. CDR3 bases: TGTGCCAGCTCACCTCCAAACTTAGCCGGGGAGCTGTTTTTT. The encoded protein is CASSPPNLAGELFF.

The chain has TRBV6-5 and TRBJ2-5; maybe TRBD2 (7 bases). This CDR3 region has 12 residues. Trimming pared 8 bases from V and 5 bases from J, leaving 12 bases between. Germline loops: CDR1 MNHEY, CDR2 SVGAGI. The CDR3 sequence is CASGRGGETQYF. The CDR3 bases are TGTGCCAGCGGTAGGGGGGGGGAGACCCAGTACTTC.

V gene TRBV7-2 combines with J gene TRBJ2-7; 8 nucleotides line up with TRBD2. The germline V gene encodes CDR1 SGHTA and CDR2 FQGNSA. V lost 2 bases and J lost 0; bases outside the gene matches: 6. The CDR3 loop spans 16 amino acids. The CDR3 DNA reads TGTGCCAGCAGCTTACCGGGGGGGAGGGCCTCCTACGAGCAGTACTTC. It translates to CASSLPGGRASYEQYF.

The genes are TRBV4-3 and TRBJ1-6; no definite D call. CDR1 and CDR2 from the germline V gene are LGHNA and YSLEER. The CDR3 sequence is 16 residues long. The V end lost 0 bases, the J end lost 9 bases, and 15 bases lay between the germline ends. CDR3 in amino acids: CASSQDSRGQGSPLHF. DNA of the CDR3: TGCGCCAGCAGCCAAGACTCTCGGGGTCAAGGTTCACCCCTCCACTTT.

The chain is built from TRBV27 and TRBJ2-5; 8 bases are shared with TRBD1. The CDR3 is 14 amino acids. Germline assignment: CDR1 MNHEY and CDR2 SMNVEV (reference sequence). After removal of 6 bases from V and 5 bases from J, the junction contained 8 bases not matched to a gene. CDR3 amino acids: CASSQQGVGETQYF. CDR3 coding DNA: TGTGCCAGCAGCCAACAGGGGGTCGGGGAGACCCAGTACTTC.

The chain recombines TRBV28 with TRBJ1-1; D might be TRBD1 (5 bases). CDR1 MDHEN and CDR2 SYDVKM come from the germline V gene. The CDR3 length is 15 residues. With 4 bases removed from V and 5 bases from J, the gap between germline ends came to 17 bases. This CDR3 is CASSSPGGLRTEAFF. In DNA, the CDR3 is TGTGCCAGCAGTTCCCCCGGGGGGTTGAGAACTGAAGCTTTCTTT.

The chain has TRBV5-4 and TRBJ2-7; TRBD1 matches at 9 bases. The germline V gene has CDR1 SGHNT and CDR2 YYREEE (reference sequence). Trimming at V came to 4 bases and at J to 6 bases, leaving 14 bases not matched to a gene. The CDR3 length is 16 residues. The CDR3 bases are TGTGCCAGCAGCCCTCCGAGGGGGACAGGGTTTAGCGAGCAGTACTTC. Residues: CASSPPRGTGFSEQYF.

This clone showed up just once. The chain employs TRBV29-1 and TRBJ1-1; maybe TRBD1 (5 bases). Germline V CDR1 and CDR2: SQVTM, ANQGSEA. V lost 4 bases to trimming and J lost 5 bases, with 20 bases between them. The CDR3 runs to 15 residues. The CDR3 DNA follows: TGCAGCGTTGGTCGGTCAGGGCTCAAGAGGACTGAAGCTTTCTTT. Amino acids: CSVGRSGLKRTEAFF.

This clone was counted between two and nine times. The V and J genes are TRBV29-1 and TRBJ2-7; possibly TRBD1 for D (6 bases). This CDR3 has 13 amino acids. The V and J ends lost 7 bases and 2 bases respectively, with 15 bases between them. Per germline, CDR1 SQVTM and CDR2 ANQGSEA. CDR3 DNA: TGCAGCGCCATGACAGGTGCGACCTACGAGCAGTACTTC. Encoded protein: CSAMTGATYEQYF.

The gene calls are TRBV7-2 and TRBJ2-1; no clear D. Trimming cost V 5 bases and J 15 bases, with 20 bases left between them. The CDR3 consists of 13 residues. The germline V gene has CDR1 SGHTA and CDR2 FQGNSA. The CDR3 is CASSPLGHWYRFF. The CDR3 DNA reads TGTGCCAGCAGCCCGTTGGGCCATTGGTATCGGTTCTTC.

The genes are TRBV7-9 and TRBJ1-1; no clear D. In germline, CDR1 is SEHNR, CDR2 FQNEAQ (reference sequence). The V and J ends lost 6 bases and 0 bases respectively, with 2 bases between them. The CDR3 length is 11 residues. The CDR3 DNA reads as TGTGCCAGCAGTATGAACACTGAAGCTTTCTTT. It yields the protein CASSMNTEAFF.

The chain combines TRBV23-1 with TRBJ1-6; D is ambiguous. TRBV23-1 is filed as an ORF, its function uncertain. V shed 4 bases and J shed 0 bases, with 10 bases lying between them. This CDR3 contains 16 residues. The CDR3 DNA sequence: TGCGCCAGCAGTCTCTACAGTGACTCCTATAATTCACCCCTCCACTTT. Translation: CASSLYSDSYNSPLHF.